These 19 T cell receptor beta chains came from one sample sequenced in a study of graft-versus-host responses after intestinal transplantation. Generated by immunoSEQ multiplex PCR, the TCRdb table keeps only in-frame clones and is missing some. Of around 45,000 clones in the sample, 80% to 95% were seen once. These receptors' antigens are unknown. This specimen was unstimulated CD4+ T cells sorted from spleen or lymph node cells, taken before transplant. These receptors were obtained from a human donor who was the organ donor for an intestinal transplant.

J is TRBJ2-2 and V is TRBV25-1, with TRBD2 matching over 12 bases. CDR3 length equals 16 residues. V was pared by 3 bases and J by 5 bases, with 4 bases of the junction left unmatched. Germline CDR1 MGHDK, CDR2 SYGVNS. DNA for the CDR3: TGTGCCAGCAGTGACCTTCTAGCGGGAGGGACCGGGGAGCTGTTTTTT. Translated, it gives CASSDLLAGGTGELFF.

The chain is built from TRBV7-9 and TRBJ2-6; 7 nucleotides align to TRBD1. V was pared by 2 bases and J by 2 bases, with 0 bases of the junction left unmatched. The CDR3 covers 15 residues. CDR1 and CDR2 (germline): SEHNR, FQNEAQ (reference sequence). CDR3 bases: TGTGCCAGCAGCTTACAGGGGGCTGGGGCCAACGTCCTGACTTTC. This gives the protein CASSLQGAGANVLTF. The full variable domain, its missing parts supplied by reference TRBV7-9 and TRBJ2-6, is DTGVSQNPRHKITKRGQNVTFRCDPISEHNRLYWYRQTLGQGPEFLTYFQNEAQLEKSRLLSDRFSAERPKGSFSTLEIQRTEQGDSAMYLCASSLQGAGANVLTFGAGSRLTVL.

This chain links TRBV28 with TRBJ2-7; a weak D match, TRBD2 (6 bases). Germline CDR1 reads MDHEN; CDR2 reads SYDVKM. This CDR3 contains 12 residues. V dropped 2 bases and J dropped 4 bases, with 6 bases sitting between them. This CDR3 reads CASSLSGYEQYF. The DNA of the CDR3 is TGTGCCAGCAGTTTAAGCGGGTACGAGCAGTACTTC.

The chain links TRBV5-1 to TRBJ1-1; 9 bases align to TRBD1. Trimming cost V 1 base and J 11 bases; bases outside gene matches: 9. This CDR3 has 14 amino acids. Germline CDR1 is SGHRS and CDR2 is YFSETQ. CDR3 sequence (DNA): TGCGCCAGCAGCTTGACCCTGGACAGGGGAGTTGCTTTCTTT. This sequence encodes CASSLTLDRGVAFF.

This chain links TRBV5-4 with TRBJ2-3, with 8 bases identical to TRBD2. CDR3 size: 15 residues. After removal of 0 bases from V and 0 bases from J, the junction contained 0 bases not matched to a gene. Germline-derived CDR1 and CDR2 are SGHNT and YYREEE (reference sequence). CDR3 amino acids: CASSLASGSTDTQYF. The CDR3 coding sequence is TGTGCCAGCAGCTTGGCTAGCGGGAGCACAGATACGCAGTATTTT.

The chain joins TRBV10-1 to TRBJ2-5, with TRBD1 matching 11 bases. This CDR3 comprises 16 residues. CDR1 is WNHNN, CDR2 SYGVQD, per germline (reference sequence). V trimming: 0 bases; J trimming: 2 bases; junction bases outside the gene matches: 2. The CDR3 is CASSESGDRGQETQYF. Here the CDR3 DNA reads TGCGCCAGCAGTGAGTCCGGGGACAGGGGGCAAGAGACCCAGTACTTC.

This chain connects TRBV12-5 to TRBJ2-1; D possibly uses TRBD1 or TRBD2 (5 bases each). Germline V lookup: CDR1 LGHNT, CDR2 FRNRAP. The V end lost 6 bases, the J end lost 1 base, and 16 bases lay between the germline ends. This CDR3 has 16 amino acids. DNA of the CDR3: TGTGCTAGTGGGTACACAATGGGGGATTCCTACAATGAGCAGTTCTTC. Translating it yields CASGYTMGDSYNEQFF.

This chain links TRBV4-3 with TRBJ1-5; D might be TRBD1 (5 bases). The CDR3 consists of 15 residues. The germline V gene encodes CDR1 LGHNA and CDR2 YSLEER. Trimming stripped 0 bases from V and 2 bases from J, with 8 bases between. CDR3 nucleotides: TGCGCCAGCAGCCAAGATGGGGCCCGCAATCAGCCCCAGCATTTT. Amino acid sequence: CASSQDGARNQPQHF.

The rearrangement links TRBV4-2 to TRBJ2-1; 10 bases match TRBD2. V lost 4 bases to trimming and J lost 3 bases; unmatched junction nucleotides: 3. The germline CDR1 and CDR2 sequences are LGHNA and YNFKEQ. The CDR3 spans 15 residues. CDR3 sequence reads: CASSPLAGGYNEQFF. In nucleotides, the CDR3 is TGTGCCAGCAGCCCCTTAGCGGGAGGCTACAATGAGCAGTTCTTC.

V usage is TRBV6-4 and J usage is TRBJ2-7; weak D call: TRBD2 (6 bases). CDR1 is MRHNA and CDR2 is SNTAGT in the germline V gene. CDR3 length: 14 residues. Trimming removed 8 bases from V and 2 bases from J, with 16 bases in between. The DNA of the CDR3 is TGTGCCAGCTGCAGCGGGTGTGGAGCCTACGAGCAGTACTTC. This translates into CASCSGCGAYEQYF.

This chain links TRBV7-3 with TRBJ2-7; TRBD1 aligns across 11 bases. V was clipped by 3 bases and J by 6 bases; unmatched bases: 1. The CDR3 spans 13 residues. Germline V gives CDR1 SGHTA, CDR2 FQGTGA. CDR3 region: CASSLDRGREQYF. The CDR3 DNA is TGTGCCAGCAGCTTGGACAGGGGGCGCGAGCAGTACTTC.

The V and J genes are TRBV29-1 and TRBJ1-5; 7 nucleotides match TRBD1. V was pared by 5 bases and J by 2 bases, with 3 bases of the junction left unmatched. Germline CDR1 reads SQVTM; CDR2 reads ANQGSEA. This CDR3 region has 13 residues. CDR3 residues: CSVRGRGNQPQHF. Written as DNA, the CDR3 is TGCAGCGTTAGGGGGCGAGGCAATCAGCCCCAGCATTTT. Full variable domain (remainder filled in from reference TRBV29-1 and TRBJ1-5): SAVISQKPSRDICQRGTSLTIQCQVDSQVTMMFWYRQQPGQSLTLIATANQGSEATYESGFVIDKFPISRPNLTFSTLTVSNMSPEDSSIYLCSVRGRGNQPQHFGDGTRLSIL.

CDR3 region: CASSYTIAGGHYEQYF. The DNA of the CDR3 is TGTGCCAGCAGTTACACTATAGCGGGAGGGCACTACGAGCAGTACTTC. The genes are TRBV6-5 and TRBJ2-7; 11 nucleotides align to TRBD2. The CDR3 has 16 residues. Unmatched junction bases numbered 6, after V lost 2 bases and J lost 3 bases. Per germline, CDR1 MNHEY and CDR2 SVGAGI.

The CDR3 loop is CASSIVPGPTGELFF. DNA of the CDR3: TGTGCCAGTAGTATAGTTCCAGGGCCCACCGGGGAGCTGTTTTTT. This chain uses TRBV19 with TRBJ2-2; weak D call: TRBD1 (5 bases). The V gene's germline CDR1 is LNHDA and CDR2 SQIVND (reference sequence). The CDR3 covers 15 residues. V shed 1 base and J shed 4 bases, with 10 bases lying between them.

This chain connects TRBV28 to TRBJ2-7; D is uncertain. The CDR3 length is 12 residues. Germline V gene data show CDR1 as MDHEN and CDR2 as SYDVKM. Trimming shortened V by 3 bases and J by 6 bases, and 9 bases separated the two germline ends. The CDR3 sequence: CASSFSGLEQYF. The CDR3 nucleotides read TGTGCCAGCAGTTTTTCAGGTCTCGAGCAGTACTTC. Full variable domain (rest looked up from reference TRBV28 and TRBJ2-7): DVKVTQSSRYLVKRTGEKVFLECVQDMDHENMFWYRQDPGLGLRLIYFSYDVKMKEKGDIPEGYSVSREKKERFSLILESASTNQTSMYLCASSFSGLEQYFGPGTRLTVT.

CDR3 bases: TGTGCCAGCAGCCTGGGACAGGGCGTGATGAACACTGAAGCTTTCTTT. This sequence encodes CASSLGQGVMNTEAFF. The V gene is TRBV25-1, the J gene TRBJ1-1; 9 nucleotides align to TRBD1. The CDR3 runs 16 residues. V shed 6 bases and J 0 bases; nucleotides not matched to a gene: 8. CDR1 is MGHDK and CDR2 is SYGVNS in the germline V gene.

V and J are TRBV13 and TRBJ2-7; no definite D call. Germline V gene sequence: CDR1 PRHDT, CDR2 FYEKMQ (reference sequence). The CDR3 runs 15 residues. Trimming took off 2 bases at V and 6 bases at J, with 17 bases between the two ends. For the CDR3, the DNA is TGTGCCAGCAGCTTACGGCTTACTGTGGCCTTCGAGCAGTACTTC. Translating gives CASSLRLTVAFEQYF.

The J gene is TRBJ2-2, the V gene TRBV28; D is undetermined. V was trimmed by 7 bases and J by 6 bases, leaving 9 bases between them. CDR1 is MDHEN, CDR2 SYDVKM, per germline. The CDR3 runs 12 residues. CDR3 in amino acids: CASISSPGELFF. Here the CDR3 DNA reads TGTGCCAGCATTAGTAGTCCCGGGGAGCTGTTTTTT.

The chain employs TRBV12-5 and TRBJ2-1; TRBD2 matches 15 bases. V shed 4 bases, J shed 7 bases, and the junction held 2 bases outside the gene matches. Looked up from germline, CDR1 is LGHNT and CDR2 is FRNRAP. CDR3 length: 15 residues. This CDR3 is CASGWGLAGGNEQFF. CDR3 coding DNA: TGTGCTAGTGGTTGGGGACTAGCGGGAGGTAATGAGCAGTTCTTC.